This TCR beta chain was sequenced during a study of blood T cell repertoires in COVID-19. Overall study: Samples representing acute and convalescent COVID-19 were sourced from the United States, Italy and Spain. T cells, B-cell-depleted T cells, or PBMCs provided the cDNA or gDNA that served as material.

In the authors' workflow: Amplification of reference gene primers was used by the study to estimate nucleated cell counts. Sequencing was performed with immunoSEQ multiplex PCR; in TCRdb, only in-frame clones are kept and a portion is missing. V, J and clone size derive from that table, while D and trimming were established from the DNA sequence. The sample lists a few hundred thousand clones; 88% were seen once. Germline V gene lookup returns CDR1 LGHNA and CDR2 YSLEER. V lost 0 bases to trimming and J lost 0 bases, with 12 bases between them. The length of the CDR3 is 17 residues. The V gene is TRBV4-3, the J gene TRBJ1-3, with unresolved D. Source material: peripheral blood. The sequence came from a man aged 18-30 years with active or convalescent COVID-19. CDR3 DNA: TGCGCCAGCAGCCAAGACCAGGCGAGCTTCTCTGGAAACACCATATATTTT. It translates to CASSQDQASFSGNTIYF.